A selection of T cell receptor beta chains follows, all from one sample in a study of blood T cells in healthy people across ages. TCRdb passed the 5' RACE reads through MiXCR, listing each CDR3 protein once. The sample includes hundreds of thousands of distinct CDR3 sequences, roughly 50% seen only once; the top ten take about 20%. Sequences were obtained from blood. These receptors were taken from a man younger than 40 in good health. CDR3s include the opening cysteine and the closing phenylalanine or tryptophan. D genes are given only for firm matches. For some rows the clone size is stated as once, few or many, or as a class when expanded; others skip it.

TRBJ1-2 | NA | TRBV29-1 | few | CSVVPDFLGANYGYTF | TGCAGCGTTGTCCCCGACTTTCTGGGAGCTAACTATGGCTACACCTTC
TRBJ2-1 | NA | TRBV14 | NA | CASSQVSLWGRGPYNEQFF | TGTGCCAGCAGCCAAGTTAGTCTGTGGGGGAGAGGGCCCTACAATGAGCAGTTCTTC
TRBJ2-5 | NA | TRBV6-2/TRBV6-3 | NA | CASRIIGLAGPETQYF | TGTGCCAGCAGAATAATAGGACTTGCCGGGCCGGAGACCCAGTACTTC
TRBJ2-7 | NA | TRBV12-3/TRBV12-4 | many | CASSLKYEQYF | TGTGCCAGCAGTTTAAAGTACGAGCAGTACTTC
TRBJ1-6 | NA | TRBV20-1 | NA | CSAAALGGARPNSPLHF | TGCAGTGCGGCAGCCCTAGGAGGAGCGCGCCCTAATTCACCCCTCCACTTT
TRBJ1-1 | NA | TRBV27 | few | CASSFYRADTEAFF | TGTGCCAGCAGTTTCTACAGGGCGGACACTGAAGCTTTCTTT
TRBJ2-1 | NA | TRBV20-1 | few | CSARSRGYEQFF | TGCAGTGCTAGATCTAGGGGGTATGAGCAGTTCTTC
TRBJ2-7 | NA | TRBV5-1 | NA | CASSLAPENPYEQYF | TGCGCCAGCAGCTTGGCCCCTGAAAACCCCTACGAGCAGTACTTC
TRBJ2-7 | NA | TRBV11-2 | once | CASSLGFAGKGSQRNKVYEQYF | TGTGCCAGCAGCTTAGGGTTCGCGGGGAAGGGAAGTCAGCGAAATAAGGTCTACGAGCAGTACTTC
TRBJ2-5 | NA | TRBV27 | NA | CASRPLGALETQYF | TGTGCCAGCAGGCCCCTGGGGGCGCTGGAGACCCAGTACTTC
TRBJ2-5 | TRBD2 | TRBV14 | NA | CASSRLAGVSLYF | TGTGCCAGCAGTCGACTAGCGGGAGTCAGTTTGTACTTC
TRBJ2-5 | NA | TRBV12-3/TRBV12-4 | many | CASSRGQETQYF | TGTGCCAGCAGCCGTGGGCAAGAGACCCAGTACTTC
TRBJ2-6 | NA | TRBV7-9 | few | CASSSLPSGANVLTF | TGTGCCAGCAGCTCGCTTCCCTCTGGGGCCAACGTCCTGACTTTC
TRBJ2-1 | NA | TRBV29-1 | many | CSGRTGTYNEQFF | TGCAGCGGGCGGACTGGCACCTACAATGAGCAGTTCTTC
TRBJ1-1 | NA | TRBV9 | NA | CASRPGTQEGWAFF | TGTGCCAGCAGACCAGGCACACAGGAGGGTTGGGCTTTCTTT
TRBJ2-7 | TRBD2 | TRBV7-2 | NA | CAGSQKRESYEQYF | TGTGCCGGCAGCCAAAAGCGGGAATCTTACGAGCAGTACTTT
TRBJ1-2 | NA | TRBV5-6 | NA | CASSLGRGVQDGYTF | TGTGCCAGCAGCTTGGGGCGTGGGGTTCAGGATGGCTACACCTTC
TRBJ2-6 | NA | TRBV7-2 | NA | CASSPMWTGANVLTF | TGTGCCAGCAGCCCCATGTGGACTGGGGCCAACGTCCTGACTTTC
TRBJ2-5 | NA | TRBV7-6 | few | CASSPQPGLNSDEQYF | TGTGCCAGCAGCCCCCAACCGGGTCTTAACTCCGATGAGCAGTACTTC
TRBJ2-7 | NA | TRBV20-1 | NA | CSARVDAYEQYF | TGCAGTGCTAGGGTGGATGCCTACGAGCAGTACTTC
TRBJ2-6 | NA | TRBV7-9 | few | CASRLPGANVLTF | TGTGCCAGCAGGCTACCTGGGGCCAACGTCCTGACTTTC
TRBJ2-6 | NA | TRBV5-1 | once | CASSLEFRSGANVLTF | TGCGCCAGCAGCTTGGAGTTCAGATCTGGGGCCAACGTCCTGACTTTC